This T cell receptor beta chain was captured by sequencing in a study of blood T cell repertoires in COVID-19 (dated by TCRdb to the early 2020s). Regarding the complete study: Samples from collaborators originated in the United States, Italy and Spain and spanned both the acute and convalescent phases of COVID-19. Samples were obtained from the ongoing ImmuneRACE study (first 160 participants) and from approximately 1,200 subjects provided by 6 global collaborators. The dataset comprised deeply sampled blood TCRbeta repertoires from subjects exposed to, actively infected with, or recovered from COVID-19. The repertoires were made available in a free public database intended to serve as a resource for research on the immune response to SARS-CoV-2. A de-identified subject ID, COVID-19 status, age in years and sex were almost always included in the sample metadata. The prospective study material was composed of cDNA or gDNA derived from T cells, B-cell-depleted T cells, or PBMCs. Where available, HLA class I and class II types were taken from metadata supplied by the sample provider and were not determined by assay-based typing. General conclusions and limits of the study: Clinical and demographic metadata were provided uncurated, with the amount varying by source and participant.

At one collaborating source in Seattle, patients were enrolled during active infection and were followed longitudinally through the course of disease. The collaborating institutions used their own protocols to collect whole blood in K2EDTA tubes. For TCRbeta analysis, collaborators shipped samples in one of three forms: frozen whole blood, isolated PBMCs, or DNA extracted from either of those sample types. This clone appeared once. What antigen it recognizes has not been identified. No much larger clone is present one base from it, and per-base qualities are unavailable. TCRbeta CDR3 regions were amplified from genomic DNA by means of the immunoSEQ Assay, a bias-controlled multiplex PCR. In the source study's methods: The number of nucleated cells in each sample was estimated by amplification of reference gene primers within the assay. Sequence reads were collapsed and filtered to measure the absolute abundance of every unique TCRbeta CDR3 rearrangement. Productive Simpson clonality was computed per sample as the square root of Simpson's diversity index over productive rearrangements. Sourced from immuneACCESS, this table was stored by TCRdb with only in-frame sequences that have V and J called. A share of the clones is absent; for the studies checked, an unresolved V gene accounts for under half, and the remainder has no known explanation. The V and J calls and clone size were taken over from that table, and D and trimming were inferred from the DNA. This sample is represented by 200,000 to 250,000 clones; roughly nine tenths of them were singletons. 9.5% to 13% of the sample is taken by the ten largest.

The V end loses 7 bases and the J end loses 3 bases, and a stretch of 13 bases separates them. CDR3 length: 14 amino acids, cysteine to phenylalanine. Only the CDR3 DNA is retained, 42 bases long and in frame from the first base. Per the germline V gene, SNHLY is the CDR1 and FYNNEI is the CDR2. The receptor's source is a woman aged 45-59 years with COVID-19, enrolled during active disease. In this chain, TRBV2 is recombined with TRBJ1-5, with an unclear D gene assignment. Sequencing used peripheral blood. CDR3 loop: CASNSDIVNQPQHF. The bases are TGTGCCAGCAATTCCGACATTGTCAATCAGCCCCAGCATTTT.